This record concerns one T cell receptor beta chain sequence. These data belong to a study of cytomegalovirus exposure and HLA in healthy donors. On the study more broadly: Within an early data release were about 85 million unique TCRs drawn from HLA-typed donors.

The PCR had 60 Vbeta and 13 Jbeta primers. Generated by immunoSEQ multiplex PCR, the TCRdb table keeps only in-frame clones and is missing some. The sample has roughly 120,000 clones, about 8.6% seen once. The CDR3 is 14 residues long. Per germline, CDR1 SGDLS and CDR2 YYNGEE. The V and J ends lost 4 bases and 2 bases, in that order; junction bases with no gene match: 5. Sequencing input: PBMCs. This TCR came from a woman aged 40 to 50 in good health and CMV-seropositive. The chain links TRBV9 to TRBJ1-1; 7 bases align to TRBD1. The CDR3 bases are TGTGCCAGCAGCTTAGGGACAGAAAACACTGAAGCTTTCTTT. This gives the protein CASSLGTENTEAFF.